Each of the 18 T cell receptor beta chains below was sequenced from the same sample in a study of blood T cells in healthy people across ages. PCR was performed a second time for about 7 to 12 cycles using a sample-barcoded 5' primer and a J-beta primer mix. In TCRdb, the 5' RACE reads were re-called with MiXCR into one record per CDR3 protein. The data hold about 1 million distinct CDR3 sequences, with roughly 24% observed a single time. This sample also appeared in a second study, on T cells of mothers and their children.

The specimen sequenced was blood. The source of these receptors is a girl aged 2 to 9 in good health.

This clonotype was observed a few times. The chain is built from TRBV12-3 or TRBV12-4 and TRBJ2-7; D is possibly TRBD2 (6 bases). The CDR3 loop spans 14 amino acids. Trimming left V 5 bases short and J 3 bases short, with 14 bases between. CDR3 amino acids: CASSPLRGGYEQYF. CDR3 DNA sequence: TGTGCCAGCAGTCCGTTGAGGGGAGGCTACGAGCAGTACTTC.

Only a few counts were recorded for this clonotype. This chain joins TRBV28 and TRBJ2-3; D not resolved. Germline CDR1 reads MDHEN; CDR2 reads SYDVKM. The CDR3 is 13 residues long. V was shortened by 4 bases and J by 2 bases, with 7 bases between the two germline ends. As DNA, the CDR3 is TGTGCCAGCAGTTCATCTCCCACAGATACGCAGTATTTT. This translates into CASSSSPTDTQYF. The whole variable domain, remainder taken from reference TRBV28 and TRBJ2-3, is DVKVTQSSRYLVKRTGEKVFLECVQDMDHENMFWYRQDPGLGLRLIYFSYDVKMKEKGDIPEGYSVSREKKERFSLILESASTNQTSMYLCASSSSPTDTQYFGPGTRLTVL.

The V call is TRBV5-1, the J call TRBJ2-7; TRBD2 agrees at 13 bases. With V trimmed by 3 bases and J by 3 bases, 3 bases remained unmatched. This CDR3 is built from 15 residues. Germline CDR1 reads SGHRS; CDR2 reads YFSETQ. CDR3 protein: CASSSGLAGDYEQYF. The CDR3 bases are TGCGCCAGCAGCTCCGGACTAGCGGGAGACTACGAGCAGTACTTC.

A word on this clonotype: A read error may produce the germline difference seen at one junction end. The chain recombines TRBV28 with TRBJ1-3; perhaps TRBD1 as D (6 bases). The CDR3 totals 17 residues. Germline lookup yields CDR1 MDHEN and CDR2 SYDVKM. CDR3 sequence: CASSYQGLVWSGNTIYF. The CDR3 DNA is TGTGCCAGCAGTTATCAGGGGTTAGTGTGGTCTGGGAACACCATATATTTT.

This clonotype turned up a few times. This sequence joins TRBV10-3 and TRBJ2-5, with D possibly called TRBD1 or TRBD2 (5 bases each). Trimming pared 0 bases from V and 5 bases from J, leaving 16 bases between. The length of the CDR3 is 16 residues. Germline lookup yields CDR1 ENHRY and CDR2 SYGVKD. The CDR3 coding sequence is TGTGCCATCAGTGAGTCAGGGACGGCCACATTGGAGACCCAGTACTTC. As protein: CAISESGTATLETQYF.

This clonotype came up a few times. The rearrangement links TRBV6-6 to TRBJ1-5; D is ambiguous. Germline CDR1 is MNHNY and CDR2 is SVGAGI (reference sequence). Trimming removed 5 bases at V and 7 bases at J, with 9 bases between. CDR3 length equals 12 residues. CDR3 region: CASSRWMQPQHF. The CDR3 region has the DNA TGTGCCAGCAGTCGCTGGATGCAGCCCCAGCATTTT.

The chain links TRBV7-2 to TRBJ2-7; D perhaps matches TRBD2 (5 bases). CDR1 is SGHTA and CDR2 is FQGNSA in the germline V gene. With 1 base removed from V and 1 base from J, the gap between germline ends came to 11 bases. The CDR3 spans 15 residues. Here the CDR3 DNA reads TGTGCCAGCAGCTTAGTAGCGCAGGTTTCCTACGAGCAGTACTTC. Protein: CASSLVAQVSYEQYF.

Only a few counts were recorded for this clonotype. Here the CDR3 DNA reads TGCAGCGTCGCCACTATGACAGGGTCATACAATGAGCAGTTCTTC. This gives the protein CSVATMTGSYNEQFF. The chain recombines TRBV29-1 with TRBJ2-1; 7 bases agree with TRBD1. Germline lookup yields CDR1 SQVTM and CDR2 ANQGSEA. After removal of 6 bases from V and 4 bases from J, the junction contained 12 bases not matched to a gene. This CDR3 is built from 15 residues.

The chain combines TRBV29-1 with TRBJ2-7; 8 nucleotides match TRBD1. Germline lookup yields CDR1 SQVTM and CDR2 ANQGSEA. This CDR3 has 13 amino acids. V lost 7 bases to trimming and J lost 6 bases; unmatched junction nucleotides: 11. Here the CDR3 reads CSAKTGDWGEQYF. DNA of the CDR3: TGCAGCGCCAAGACAGGGGACTGGGGCGAGCAGTACTTC.

This clonotype was seen repeatedly, ten times or more. The V and J genes are TRBV28 and TRBJ2-2, with TRBD1 matching 8 bases. Germline values: CDR1 MDHEN, CDR2 SYDVKM. The CDR3 is made up of 14 amino acids. V lost 8 bases and J lost 2; bases outside the gene matches: 4. In DNA form, the CDR3 reads TGTGCCAGCTCTGGACAGGGAAACACCGGGGAGCTGTTTTTT. Translating it yields CASSGQGNTGELFF.

This clonotype was seen a few times. V is TRBV15 and J is TRBJ1-1; no firm D call. Per germline, CDR1 LNHNV and CDR2 YYDKDF (reference sequence). Trimming cost V 3 bases and J 7 bases, with 12 bases left between them. The CDR3 runs 13 residues. CDR3 residues: CATSSAGKVEAFF. The CDR3 region has the DNA TGTGCCACCAGCAGTGCGGGTAAGGTTGAAGCTTTCTTT.

The chain combines TRBV20-1 with TRBJ1-1; D call uncertain. Germline CDR1 is DFQATT and CDR2 is SNEGSKA (reference sequence). This CDR3 has 12 residues. V was cut by 7 bases and J by 2 bases, with 11 bases left in between. The CDR3 DNA reads TGCAGTGATAAAAGTCCCAACACTGAAGCTTTCTTT. Translation gives CSDKSPNTEAFF.

This chain connects TRBV6-5 to TRBJ1-2; D gene ambiguous. The CDR3 loop spans 13 amino acids. CDR1 and CDR2 from the germline V gene are MNHEY and SVGAGI. With 0 bases removed from V and 8 bases from J, the gap between germline ends came to 10 bases. CDR3 loop: CASSYSWVRGYTF. As DNA, the CDR3 is TGTGCCAGCAGTTACTCGTGGGTTAGGGGCTACACCTTC.

The V and J genes are TRBV28 and TRBJ1-2; a weak D match, TRBD1 (6 bases). From germline, CDR1 is MDHEN and CDR2 SYDVKM. Trimming pared 3 bases from V and 10 bases from J, leaving 15 bases between. The CDR3 sequence is 13 residues long. The CDR3 bases are TGTGCCAGCAGTTTTCCAGGGGAGAGGGACTACACCTTC. Amino acid sequence: CASSFPGERDYTF.

This clonotype has only a few counts. This chain links TRBV6-1 with TRBJ2-4, with D perhaps TRBD1 or TRBD2 (7 bases each). V lost 11 bases to trimming and J lost 1 base, with 12 bases between them. CDR1 and CDR2 from the germline V gene are MNHNS and SASEGT. CDR3 length equals 13 residues. CDR3 bases: TGTGCCGGGAGGGGGCTCGCCAAAAACATTCAGTACTTC. Amino acids: CAGRGLAKNIQYF.

This clonotype has just a few counts. The rearrangement joins TRBV4-3 to TRBJ2-3, with D perhaps matching TRBD2 (5 bases). This CDR3 contains 16 residues. With 3 bases removed from V and 2 bases from J, the gap between germline ends came to 15 bases. The germline gives CDR1 LGHNA, CDR2 YSLEER. The CDR3: CASSHPTIPNTDTQYF. CDR3 nucleotides: TGCGCCAGCAGCCACCCGACTATCCCAAACACAGATACGCAGTATTTT.

This clonotype was picked up many times. The rearrangement joins TRBV24-1 to TRBJ1-5; no clear D. Trimming shortened V by 8 bases and J by 5 bases, and 0 bases separated the two germline ends. This CDR3 has 9 amino acids. CDR1 and CDR2 (germline): KGHDR, SFDVKD. The CDR3 coding sequence is TGTGCCACCAATCAGCCCCAGCATTTT. It translates to CATNQPQHF.

The chain combines TRBV7-9 with TRBJ2-7; D gene unclear. Trimming pared 5 bases from V and 3 bases from J, leaving 14 bases between. Germline CDR1 SEHNR, CDR2 FQNEAQ (reference sequence). The CDR3 runs 14 residues. CDR3 sequence reads: CASSLAPVFYEQYF. The CDR3, as DNA: TGTGCCAGCAGCCTGGCCCCTGTCTTCTACGAGCAGTACTTC. The full variable domain, with the rest looked up from reference TRBV7-9 and TRBJ2-7, is DTGVSQNPRHKITKRGQNVTFRCDPISEHNRLYWYRQTLGQGPEFLTYFQNEAQLEKSRLLSDRFSAERPKGSFSTLEIQRTEQGDSAMYLCASSLAPVFYEQYFGPGTRLTVT.